This T cell receptor beta chain was retrieved from a study of long-term antiretroviral therapy in people with HIV. Findings and limits, study-wide: Once patients were on ART, diversity went higher but still fell short of transplant donor controls.

The assay, immunoSEQ v3.0, was run at survey level. The method was immunoSEQ multiplex PCR; TCRdb's version includes in-frame clones alone and lacks a portion of them. The sample includes around 37,000 clones, over 75% of them seen just once. Germline-derived CDR1 and CDR2 are LNHDA and SQIVND (reference sequence). This CDR3 has 15 residues. Trimming removed 3 bases from V and 6 bases from J; junction bases left unmatched: 9. As concerns this clone: No antigen is known for it.

This TCR derives from a man aged 18 to 35 with HIV. The chain combines TRBV19 with TRBJ2-7, with 9 positions matching TRBD2. The source material was unsorted PBMCs, sampled approximately 3.3 years after starting antiretroviral therapy. The CDR3 spells CASSILSGGPTEQYF. CDR3 nucleotide sequence: TGTGCCAGTAGTATCCTTAGCGGGGGACCTACCGAGCAGTACTTC.